This record looks at one T cell receptor beta chain sequence and its context. The data are from a study of blood T cell repertoires in COVID-19. Overall study: In each case, the material was cDNA or gDNA derived from T cells, B-cell-depleted T cells, or PBMCs.

Assay used: immunoSEQ multiplex PCR; TCRdb lists only in-frame clones, some missing. The table has approximately 200,000 clones, around 88% seen once; the top ten hold 4% to 5%. This CDR3 comprises 14 residues. Germline CDR1 reads KGHSH; CDR2 reads LQKENI. V lost 6 bases to trimming and J lost 5 bases, with 11 bases between them. Sequencing was done on a sample of peripheral blood. The rearrangement joins TRBV18 to TRBJ1-6, with D unclear. The sequence was collected from a woman aged 30 to 39 with acute or convalescent COVID-19. The CDR3 loop reads CASSPNNDNSPLHF. The CDR3 region has the DNA TGTGCCAGCTCCCCCAACAACGATAATTCACCCCTCCACTTT.